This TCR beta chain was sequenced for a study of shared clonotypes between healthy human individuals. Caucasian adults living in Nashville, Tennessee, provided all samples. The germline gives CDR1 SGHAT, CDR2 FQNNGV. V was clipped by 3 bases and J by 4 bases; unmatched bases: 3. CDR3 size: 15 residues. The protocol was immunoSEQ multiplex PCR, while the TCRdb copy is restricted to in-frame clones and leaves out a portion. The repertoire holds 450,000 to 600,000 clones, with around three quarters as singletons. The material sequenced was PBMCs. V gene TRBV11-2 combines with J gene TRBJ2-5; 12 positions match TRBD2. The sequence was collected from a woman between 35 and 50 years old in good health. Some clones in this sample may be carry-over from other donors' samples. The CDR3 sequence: CASSFLAGGLETQYF. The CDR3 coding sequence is TGTGCCAGCAGCTTCCTAGCGGGAGGGTTAGAGACCCAGTACTTC.